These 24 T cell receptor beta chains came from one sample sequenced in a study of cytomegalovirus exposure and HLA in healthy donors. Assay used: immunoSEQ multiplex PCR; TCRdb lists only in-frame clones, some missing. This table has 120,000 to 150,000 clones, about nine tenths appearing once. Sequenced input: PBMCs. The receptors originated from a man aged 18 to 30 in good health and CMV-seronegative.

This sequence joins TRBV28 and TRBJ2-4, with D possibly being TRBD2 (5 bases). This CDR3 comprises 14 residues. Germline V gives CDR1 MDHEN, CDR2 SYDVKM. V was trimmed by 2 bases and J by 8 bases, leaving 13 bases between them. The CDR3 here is CASSLPGNLDIQYF. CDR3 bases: TGTGCCAGCAGTTTACCGGGGAACTTGGACATTCAGTACTTC.

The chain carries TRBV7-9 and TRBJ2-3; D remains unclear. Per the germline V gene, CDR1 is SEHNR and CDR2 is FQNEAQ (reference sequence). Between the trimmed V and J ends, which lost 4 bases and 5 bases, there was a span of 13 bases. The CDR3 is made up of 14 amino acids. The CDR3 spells CASSYAVVRDTQYF. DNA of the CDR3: TGTGCCAGCAGCTATGCCGTTGTGAGAGATACGCAGTATTTT.

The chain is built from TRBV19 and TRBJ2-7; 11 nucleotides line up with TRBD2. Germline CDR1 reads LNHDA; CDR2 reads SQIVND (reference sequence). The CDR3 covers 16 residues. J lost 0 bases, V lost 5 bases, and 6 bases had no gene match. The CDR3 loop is CASSFRLAGSSYEQYF. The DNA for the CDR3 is TGTGCCAGTAGTTTTCGACTAGCGGGAAGCTCCTACGAGCAGTACTTC.

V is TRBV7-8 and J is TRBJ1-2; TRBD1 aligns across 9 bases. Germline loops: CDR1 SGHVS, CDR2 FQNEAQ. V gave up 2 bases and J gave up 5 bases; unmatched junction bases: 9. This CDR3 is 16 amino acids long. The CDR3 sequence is CASSLYGPGQGYGYTF. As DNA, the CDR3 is TGTGCCAGCAGCTTATACGGACCGGGACAGGGATATGGCTACACCTTC.

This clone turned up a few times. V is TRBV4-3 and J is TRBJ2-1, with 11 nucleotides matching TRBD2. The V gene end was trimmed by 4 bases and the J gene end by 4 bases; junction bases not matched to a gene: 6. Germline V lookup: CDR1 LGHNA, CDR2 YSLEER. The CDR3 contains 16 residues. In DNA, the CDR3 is TGCGCCAGCAGCCTTATTAGCGGGGGGGTTTACAATGAGCAGTTCTTC. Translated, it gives CASSLISGGVYNEQFF.

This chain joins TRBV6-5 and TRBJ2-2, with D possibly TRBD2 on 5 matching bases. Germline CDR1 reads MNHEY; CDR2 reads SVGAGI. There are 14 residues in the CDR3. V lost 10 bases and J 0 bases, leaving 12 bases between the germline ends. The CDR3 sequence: CATGETTNTGELFF. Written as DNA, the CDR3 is TGTGCCACCGGGGAGACAACGAACACCGGGGAGCTGTTTTTT.

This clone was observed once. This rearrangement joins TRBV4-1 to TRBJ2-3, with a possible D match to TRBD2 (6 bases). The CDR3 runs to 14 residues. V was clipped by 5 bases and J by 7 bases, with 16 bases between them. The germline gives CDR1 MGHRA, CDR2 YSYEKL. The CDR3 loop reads CASSARGEVHTQYF. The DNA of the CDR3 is TGCGCCAGCAGCGCCCGAGGGGAGGTTCATACGCAGTATTTT.

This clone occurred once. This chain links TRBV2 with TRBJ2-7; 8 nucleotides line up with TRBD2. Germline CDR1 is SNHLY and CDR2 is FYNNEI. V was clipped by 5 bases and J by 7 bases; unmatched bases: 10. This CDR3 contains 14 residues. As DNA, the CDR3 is TGTGCCAGCAGTCGGGAGGGCCGCCTTGGGGAGCAGTACTTC. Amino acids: CASSREGRLGEQYF.

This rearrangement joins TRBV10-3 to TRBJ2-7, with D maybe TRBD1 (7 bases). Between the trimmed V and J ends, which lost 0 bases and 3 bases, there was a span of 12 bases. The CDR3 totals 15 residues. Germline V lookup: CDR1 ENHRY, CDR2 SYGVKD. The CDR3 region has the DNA TGTGCCATCAGTGAGTCCCAGGGGGGATACTACGAGCAGTACTTC. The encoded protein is CAISESQGGYYEQYF.

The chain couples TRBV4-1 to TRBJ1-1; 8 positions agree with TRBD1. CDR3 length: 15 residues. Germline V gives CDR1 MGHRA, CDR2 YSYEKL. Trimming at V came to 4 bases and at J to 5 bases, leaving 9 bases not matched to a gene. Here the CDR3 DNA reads TGCGCCAGCAGCCTAACAGGACAGGGTGAGACTGAAGCTTTCTTT. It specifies CASSLTGQGETEAFF.

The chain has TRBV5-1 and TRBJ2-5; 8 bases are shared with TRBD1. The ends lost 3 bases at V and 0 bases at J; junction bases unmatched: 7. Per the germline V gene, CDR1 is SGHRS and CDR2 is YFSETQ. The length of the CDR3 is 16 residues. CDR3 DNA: TGCGCCAGCAGCTCAAACAGGGGGGCCGACCAAGAGACCCAGTACTTC. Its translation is CASSSNRGADQETQYF.

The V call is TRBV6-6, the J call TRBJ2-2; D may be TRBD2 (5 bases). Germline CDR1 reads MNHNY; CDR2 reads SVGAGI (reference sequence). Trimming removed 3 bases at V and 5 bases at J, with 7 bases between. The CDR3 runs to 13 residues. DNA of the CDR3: TGTGCCAGCAGTTATGCGGGTACCGGGGAGCTGTTTTTT. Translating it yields CASSYAGTGELFF.

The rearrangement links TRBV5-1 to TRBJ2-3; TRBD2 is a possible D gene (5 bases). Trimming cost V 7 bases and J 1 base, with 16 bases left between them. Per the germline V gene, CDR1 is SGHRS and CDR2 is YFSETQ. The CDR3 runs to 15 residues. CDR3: CASCALGRGTDTQYF. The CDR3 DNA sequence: TGCGCCAGCTGCGCCTTGGGGAGAGGCACAGATACGCAGTATTTT.

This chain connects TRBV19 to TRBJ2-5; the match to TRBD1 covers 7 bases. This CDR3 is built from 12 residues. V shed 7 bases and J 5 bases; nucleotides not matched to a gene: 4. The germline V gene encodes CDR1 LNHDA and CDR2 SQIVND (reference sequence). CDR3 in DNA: TGTGCCAGTAACGGCAGGGGGGAGACCCAGTACTTC. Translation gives CASNGRGETQYF.

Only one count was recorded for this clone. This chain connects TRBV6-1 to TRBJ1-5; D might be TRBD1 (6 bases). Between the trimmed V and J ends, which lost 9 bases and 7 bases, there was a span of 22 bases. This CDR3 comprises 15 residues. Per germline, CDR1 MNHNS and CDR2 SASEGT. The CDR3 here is CASESRPRGDQPQHF. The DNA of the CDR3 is TGTGCCAGTGAAAGCCGCCCCAGGGGAGACCAGCCCCAGCATTTT.

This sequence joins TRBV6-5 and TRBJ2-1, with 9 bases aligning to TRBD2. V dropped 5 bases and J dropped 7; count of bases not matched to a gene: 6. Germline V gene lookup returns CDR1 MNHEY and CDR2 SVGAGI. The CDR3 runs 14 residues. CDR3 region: CASSILSGSNEQFF. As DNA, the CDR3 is TGTGCCAGCAGTATCCTTAGCGGGAGTAATGAGCAGTTCTTC.

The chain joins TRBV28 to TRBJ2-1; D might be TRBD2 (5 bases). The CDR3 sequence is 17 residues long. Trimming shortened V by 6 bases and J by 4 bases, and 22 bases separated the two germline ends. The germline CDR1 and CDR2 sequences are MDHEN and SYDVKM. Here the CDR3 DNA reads TGTGCCAGCAGCCGCCGGGAAGGGCGAGCGGTATACAATGAGCAGTTCTTC. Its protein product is CASSRREGRAVYNEQFF.

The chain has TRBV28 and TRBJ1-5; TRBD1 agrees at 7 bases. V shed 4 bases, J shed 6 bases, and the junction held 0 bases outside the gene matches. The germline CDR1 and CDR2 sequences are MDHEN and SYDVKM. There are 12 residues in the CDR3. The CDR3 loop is CASSYRGQPQHF. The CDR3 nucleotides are TGTGCCAGCAGTTACAGGGGTCAGCCCCAGCATTTT.

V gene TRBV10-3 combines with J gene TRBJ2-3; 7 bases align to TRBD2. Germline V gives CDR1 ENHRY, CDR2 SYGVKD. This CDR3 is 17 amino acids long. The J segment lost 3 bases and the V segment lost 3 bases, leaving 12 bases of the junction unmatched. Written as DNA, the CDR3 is TGTGCCATCAGTGACTCCTCCGGGACCGGGGGGACAGATACGCAGTATTTT. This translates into CAISDSSGTGGTDTQYF.

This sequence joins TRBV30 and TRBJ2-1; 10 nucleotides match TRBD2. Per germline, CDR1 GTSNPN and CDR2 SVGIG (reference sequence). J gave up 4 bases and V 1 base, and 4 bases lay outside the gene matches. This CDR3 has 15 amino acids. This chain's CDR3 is CAWSGIAGGYNEQFF. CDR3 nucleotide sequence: TGTGCCTGGAGTGGAATAGCGGGAGGTTACAATGAGCAGTTCTTC.

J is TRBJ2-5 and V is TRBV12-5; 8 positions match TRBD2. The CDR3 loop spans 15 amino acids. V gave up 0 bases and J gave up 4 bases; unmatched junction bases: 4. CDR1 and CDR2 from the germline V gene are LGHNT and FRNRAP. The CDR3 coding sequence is TGTGCTAGTGGTTTGGTACCGGGGGGGCGAGAGACCCAGTACTTC. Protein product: CASGLVPGGRETQYF.

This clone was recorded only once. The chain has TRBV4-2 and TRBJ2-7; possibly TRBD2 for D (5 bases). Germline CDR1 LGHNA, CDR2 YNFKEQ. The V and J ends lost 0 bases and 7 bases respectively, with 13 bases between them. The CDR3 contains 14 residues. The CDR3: CASSQDGGLREQYF. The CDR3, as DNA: TGTGCCAGCAGCCAAGATGGCGGGCTTAGGGAGCAGTACTTC.

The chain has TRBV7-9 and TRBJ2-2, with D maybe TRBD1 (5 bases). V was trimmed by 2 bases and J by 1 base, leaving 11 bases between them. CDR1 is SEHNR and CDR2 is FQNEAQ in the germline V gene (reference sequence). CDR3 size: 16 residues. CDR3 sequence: CASSLIATENTGELFF. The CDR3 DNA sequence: TGTGCCAGCAGCTTAATCGCGACAGAGAACACCGGGGAGCTGTTTTTT. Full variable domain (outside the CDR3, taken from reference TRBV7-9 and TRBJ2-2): DTGVSQNPRHKITKRGQNVTFRCDPISEHNRLYWYRQTLGQGPEFLTYFQNEAQLEKSRLLSDRFSAERPKGSFSTLEIQRTEQGDSAMYLCASSLIATENTGELFFGEGSRLTVL.

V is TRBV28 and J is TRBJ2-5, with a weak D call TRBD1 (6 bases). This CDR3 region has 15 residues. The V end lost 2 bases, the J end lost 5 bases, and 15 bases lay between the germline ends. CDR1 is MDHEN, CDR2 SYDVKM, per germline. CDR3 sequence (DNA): TGTGCCAGCAGTTTAGGTGTCAGGGGACGGGAGACCCAGTACTTC. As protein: CASSLGVRGRETQYF.